What follows are 9 T cell receptor beta chains derived from one specimen sequenced in a study of blood T cell repertoires in COVID-19. Assay: immunoSEQ multiplex PCR; the TCRdb copy retains only in-frame clones and omits some. This table holds about 120,000 clones, around 80% found once. Input material: peripheral blood. Receptors were obtained from a woman at least 80 years old with acute or convalescent COVID-19.

This CDR3 reads CASSLYGQIQEFF. In DNA form, the CDR3 reads TGTGCCAGCAGCTTATACGGACAAATCCAGGAGTTCTTC. The rearrangement links TRBV5-5 to TRBJ2-1, with a weak D call TRBD1 (5 bases). Trimming shortened V by 2 bases and J by 14 bases, and 17 bases separated the two germline ends. The V gene's germline CDR1 is SGHKS and CDR2 YYEKEE (reference sequence). The length of the CDR3 is 13 residues.

The chain links TRBV28 to TRBJ1-2, with TRBD1 matching over 9 bases. CDR1 and CDR2 (germline): MDHEN, SYDVKM. Trimming took 4 bases from V and 5 from J; bases not matched to a gene: 8. The CDR3 extends over 15 amino acids. The CDR3 sequence: CASSSPGQGIYGYTF. CDR3 sequence (DNA): TGTGCCAGCAGTTCCCCGGGACAGGGAATTTATGGCTACACCTTC.

The rearrangement links TRBV6-2 or TRBV6-3 to TRBJ1-1; 7 nucleotides align to TRBD1. The CDR3 extends over 13 amino acids. V shed 4 bases and J 4 bases; nucleotides not matched to a gene: 3. Germline-derived CDR1 and CDR2 are MNHEY and SVGEGT. The CDR3 reads CASSFTGVTEAFF. As DNA, the CDR3 is TGTGCCAGCAGTTTCACAGGGGTCACTGAAGCTTTCTTT.

About this clone itself: This specimen includes other DNA sequences encoding the same CDR3. The gene calls are TRBV3-1 (or the pseudogene TRBV3-2) and TRBJ1-1; D unclear. This CDR3 has 11 amino acids. Trimming removed 2 bases at V and 4 bases at J, with 2 bases between. In germline, CDR1 is LGHDT, CDR2 YNNKEL (reference sequence). The CDR3 DNA is TGTGCCAGCAGCCAACTCACTGAAGCTTTCTTT. The encoded protein is CASSQLTEAFF.

The table lists this clone with a count of one. V gene TRBV19 combines with J gene TRBJ2-5; TRBD2 aligns across 9 bases. CDR3 size: 14 residues. Trimming took 4 bases from V and 5 from J; bases not matched to a gene: 5. The germline CDR1 and CDR2 sequences are LNHDA and SQIVND (reference sequence). CDR3: CASSRAGGWETQYF. The CDR3 DNA reads as TGTGCCAGTAGTAGAGCGGGAGGTTGGGAGACCCAGTACTTC.

CDR3 sequence: CASINLGGETEAFF. CDR3 nucleotide sequence: TGTGCCAGTATCAATCTCGGGGGGGAAACTGAAGCTTTCTTT. V gene TRBV19 combines with J gene TRBJ1-1; TRBD1 is a possible D gene (5 bases). Trimming pared 7 bases from V and 5 bases from J, leaving 17 bases between. Germline V gene sequence: CDR1 LNHDA, CDR2 SQIVND (reference sequence). This CDR3 comprises 14 residues.

CDR3 bases: TGTGCCTGGAGTAGAGGTGGGTCTCTGTACAATGAGCAGTTCTTC. Its protein is CAWSRGGSLYNEQFF. The rearrangement uses TRBV30 and TRBJ2-1; D unclear. Looked up from germline, CDR1 is GTSNPN and CDR2 is SVGIG (reference sequence). This CDR3 region has 15 residues. Trimming took 2 bases from V and 4 from J, leaving 15 bases between them.

The genes are TRBV29-1 and TRBJ2-2; maybe TRBD1 (6 bases). The CDR3 consists of 13 residues. V was shortened by 8 bases and J by 4 bases, with 14 bases between the two germline ends. Germline loops: CDR1 SQVTM, CDR2 ANQGSEA. The CDR3 DNA sequence: TGCAGCACCCAGGGGTCGGTCACCGGGGAGCTGTTTTTT. Translation: CSTQGSVTGELFF.

The J gene is TRBJ2-7, the V gene TRBV20-1; 8 nucleotides match TRBD2. V was clipped by 6 bases and J by 3 bases; unmatched bases: 1. Germline CDR1 reads DFQATT; CDR2 reads SNEGSKA (reference sequence). The CDR3 is 11 amino acids. For the CDR3, the DNA is TGCAGTGCGGGGACTAGCTACGAGCAGTACTTC. Protein product: CSAGTSYEQYF.